This T cell receptor beta chain was sequenced during a study of shared clonotypes between healthy human individuals (dated by TCRdb to the early 2020s). Concerning the study at large: A couple of women and a few men aged 18 to 49 years were included in the cohort. For each donor, CD4 naive and CD4 memory were each run on three plates, CD8 naive on two plates, and CD8 memory on one plate. To estimate repertoire size and how much clonotype sharing occurs between individuals, the study deeply sequenced the blood TCR repertoires of about 5 healthy adults. Different laboratories and diverse techniques were used to prepare libraries and sequence TCR repertoires, to increase sequencing depth and limit assay-specific biases. Between about 0.85 and 9.5 billion PBMCs per donor were obtained by leukapheresis. The full study reports these points: Compared with non-shared clonotypes, clonotypes shared by all four sorted-subset donors had higher generation probabilities. The small number of donors limited the genetic and exposure-history diversity represented. Pairwise subsampling indicated that sequencing depth was expected to affect the degree of clonotype sharing among donors. Naive subsets generally had larger estimated clonotype richness than memory subsets did. Only blood was sampled, and tissue TCR repertoires likely differ from those in blood. Rarefaction of sorted-subset datasets indicated incomplete sequencing despite the large sequencing depth. Roughly 5.2% of naive CD4, approximately 3.7% of naive CD8, 2.3% of memory CD4, and around 0.4% of memory CD8 clonotypes were shared across a few donors.

A remark on this clone: Its binding antigen is unknown. Base quality data are lacking; no much larger clone is found one base away.

Donors were healthy HIV-negative adults with no recently reported acute infections or vaccinations. Only Caucasian adults living in Nashville, Tennessee, USA were represented among the donors. CD4+ T cells were enriched through magnetic negative selection, after which naive cells were positively selected on CD45RA and the remaining negative fraction served as the memory subset. After blood collection by leukapheresis, PBMCs were isolated using Ficoll-Histopaque density gradient centrifugation and then cryopreserved in the vapor phase of liquid nitrogen. Analytical flow cytometry was used to check the purity and quantity of every magnetically sorted T cell population. Genomic DNA was isolated from every sorted fraction and measured by UV absorbance on a Nanodrop 2000c. Using the deep immunoSEQ assay, TCR CDR3 regions were amplified from genomic DNA by multiplex PCR. Extracted genomic DNA from each cell subset was distributed evenly across all wells of several immunoSEQ 96-well plates, and each plate was treated as a replicate. For sorted subsets, approximately 190 ng genomic DNA, equal to some 30,000 T cell genomes, was loaded into each replicate PCR. Purified libraries were measured with a Qubit 3.0 fluorometer, size-checked on a Bioanalyzer 2100, and measured again with the KAPA Library Quantification kit. Each immunoSEQ 96-well plate was sequenced on its own single-read 150-cycle Illumina NextSeq 550 flow cell. The authors processed their data as follows. Because only junctional sequences without quality scores were contained in the immunoSEQ output, filtering matching that applied to full-length reads could not be performed. Sequences were annotated with PyIR, a Python wrapper for IgBLAST v1.9, using IMGT germline references to assign V/J genes and CDR3. Reads with weak V/J assignments (E-value above 1e-6), missing CDR3, stop codons, out-of-frame junctions, or ambiguous translated residues were removed. A V3J clonotype was defined by an identical inferred V gene, J gene, and CDR3 amino acid sequence. Percentage overlap between repertoires was computed as shared unique clonotypes divided by the size of the smaller repertoire. Repertoire richness was assessed with RTK rarefaction, the Chao1 estimator, and Recon v2.1 estimates of unobserved clonotypes. OLGA was used to compute generation probabilities for all TCRbeta clonotypes that the gDNA method yielded from a few donors. The immuneACCESS repertoire file appears here via TCRdb, limited to in-frame rearrangements. These files lack a portion of the clones; in checked studies, under half of the deficit traces to unresolved V genes, and the cause of the others is not known. V and J calls and clone size come straight from that table; D and trimming were deduced from the DNA. The sample table contains more than 2,000,000 clones; only one count was recorded for over 90% of them. About 0.41% of the sample goes to the ten largest clones.

V loses 11 bases, J loses 0 bases, and the germline ends lie 16 bases apart. Spanning cysteine to phenylalanine, the CDR3 consists of 14 amino acids. Only the CDR3 DNA is retained, 42 bases long and in frame from the first base. Per the germline V gene, SNHLY is the CDR1 and FYNNEI is the CDR2. The sequenced material came from naive CD4+ T cells from PBMCs. The cell subset or site label of this sample denotes: CD45RA+ positively selected. This receptor chain uses TRBV2 and TRBJ1-1, with the D gene call left open. This TCR was recovered from a man between 18 and 35 years old in good health. Some clones in this sample may be carry-over from other donors' samples. The DNA sequence reads TGTGCCGGAATCGGGAGGGCGGTGAACACTGAAGCTTTCTTT. It codes for CAGIGRAVNTEAFF. With the rest looked up from the reference TRBV2 and TRBJ1-1 genes rather than sequenced, the full variable domain is EPEVTQTPSHQVTQMGQEVILRCVPISNHLYFYWYRQILGQKVEFLVSFYNNEISEKSEIFDDQFSVERPDGSNFTLKIRSTKLEDSAMYFCAGIGRAVNTEAFFGQGTRLTVV.